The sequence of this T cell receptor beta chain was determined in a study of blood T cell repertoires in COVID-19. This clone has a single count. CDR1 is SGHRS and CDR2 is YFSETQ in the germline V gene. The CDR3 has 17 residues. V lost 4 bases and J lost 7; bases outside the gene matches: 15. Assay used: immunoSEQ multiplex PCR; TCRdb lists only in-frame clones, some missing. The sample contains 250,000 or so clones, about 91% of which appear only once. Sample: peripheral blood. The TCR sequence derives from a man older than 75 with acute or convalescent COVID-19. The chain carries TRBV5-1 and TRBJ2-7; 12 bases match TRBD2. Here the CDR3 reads CASSPSPSGRAGPEQYF. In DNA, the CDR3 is TGCGCCAGCAGCCCGAGTCCTAGCGGGAGGGCCGGGCCGGAGCAGTACTTC.